The 23 T cell receptor beta chains below come from one sample, sequenced in a study of T cell responses to AZD1222 COVID-19 vaccine. Sequencing was performed with immunoSEQ multiplex PCR; in TCRdb, only in-frame clones are kept and a portion is missing. The data contain 70,000 to 95,000 clones, around 93% of them seen just once; the ten biggest clones take up around 8%. The sequencing here drew on peripheral blood, taken 28 days after the second AZD1222 dose. These receptors originate from an adult who received the AZD1222 COVID-19 vaccine.

The chain combines TRBV5-1 with TRBJ2-3; no clear D gene. Germline CDR1 and CDR2: SGHRS and YFSETQ. The V gene lost 2 bases and the J gene lost 3 bases, with 4 bases spanning the gap. This CDR3 is built from 12 residues. The CDR3 reads CASSFATDTQYF. The CDR3 DNA sequence: TGCGCCAGCAGCTTCGCGACAGATACGCAGTATTTT.

The chain carries TRBV6-1 and TRBJ1-2; weak D call: TRBD1 (5 bases). Germline CDR1 is MNHNS and CDR2 is SASEGT. The CDR3 contains 13 residues. V was shortened by 2 bases and J by 4 bases, with 8 bases between the two germline ends. Written as DNA, the CDR3 is TGTGCCAGCAGTGAAACCAGGGCCTATGGCTACACCTTC. Protein sequence: CASSETRAYGYTF.

J is TRBJ1-5 and V is TRBV11-1; D unresolved. V lost 6 bases and J 0 bases, leaving 12 bases between the germline ends. Germline values: CDR1 SGHAT, CDR2 FQDESV (reference sequence). The CDR3 extends over 15 amino acids. The CDR3 sequence is CASSASPYSNQPQHF. The CDR3 DNA reads TGTGCCAGCAGTGCCTCCCCCTATAGCAATCAGCCCCAGCATTTT.

This clone was recorded only once. This chain joins TRBV5-1 and TRBJ1-2, with TRBD1 as a possible D gene (5 bases). Germline V gives CDR1 SGHRS, CDR2 YFSETQ. Trimming pared 1 base from V and 0 bases from J, leaving 10 bases between. The CDR3 runs 15 residues. The CDR3 sequence is CASSLRGVANYGYTF. DNA for the CDR3: TGCGCCAGCAGCTTGCGGGGGGTAGCTAACTATGGCTACACCTTC.

This chain connects TRBV5-6 to TRBJ1-1, with 11 bases identical to TRBD1. In germline, CDR1 is SGHDT, CDR2 YYEEEE. There are 15 residues in the CDR3. V shed 0 bases and J 4 bases; nucleotides not matched to a gene: 2. The CDR3 coding sequence is TGTGCCAGCAGCTTGGTGGGACAGGGGGGCACTGAAGCTTTCTTT. Translated, it gives CASSLVGQGGTEAFF.

This clone showed up just once. The chain carries TRBV6-5 and TRBJ1-3; unclear D gene. Germline V gene sequence: CDR1 MNHEY, CDR2 SVGAGI. Between the trimmed V and J ends, which lost 8 bases and 1 base, there was a span of 9 bases. This CDR3 region has 13 residues. CDR3 sequence (DNA): TGTGCCAGCCAGGAGTTATCTGGAAACACCATATATTTT. Protein product: CASQELSGNTIYF.

CDR3 DNA: TGTGCCATCAGTGATCTAGCGGGAGCCACCGGGGAGCTGTTTTTT. It specifies CAISDLAGATGELFF. This chain connects TRBV10-3 to TRBJ2-2, with TRBD2 matching over 10 bases. Germline-derived CDR1 and CDR2 are ENHRY and SYGVKD. Trimming took 3 bases from V and 4 from J; bases not matched to a gene: 2. The CDR3 totals 15 residues.

This chain connects TRBV7-2 to TRBJ2-7, with 8 bases that match TRBD2. The CDR3 is 16 residues long. CDR1 and CDR2 from the germline V gene are SGHTA and FQGNSA. After removal of 4 bases from V and 0 bases from J, the junction contained 8 bases not matched to a gene. The CDR3 is CASSSPTSAISYEQYF. The CDR3, as DNA: TGTGCCAGCAGCTCTCCGACTAGCGCCATCTCCTACGAGCAGTACTTC.

This chain uses TRBV28 with TRBJ1-1, with TRBD1 identical over 7 bases. Germline trimming cut 6 bases from V and 0 bases from J; bases unmatched to any gene: 4. The CDR3 length is 14 residues. CDR1 and CDR2 from the germline V gene are MDHEN and SYDVKM. This CDR3 is CASSEDRMNTEAFF. The DNA of the CDR3 is TGTGCCAGCAGCGAGGACAGGATGAACACTGAAGCTTTCTTT.

The chain joins TRBV6-5 to TRBJ1-1, with D tentatively TRBD1 (5 bases). Trimming removed 0 bases from V and 1 base from J, with 9 bases in between. Germline values: CDR1 MNHEY, CDR2 SVGAGI. This CDR3 is 15 amino acids long. The CDR3 spells CASSYSGQGNTEAFF. Written as DNA, the CDR3 is TGTGCCAGCAGTTACTCAGGGCAGGGGAACACTGAAGCTTTCTTT.

V usage is TRBV27 and J usage is TRBJ2-1, with 9 bases matching TRBD2. The V gene end was trimmed by 4 bases and the J gene end by 7 bases; junction bases not matched to a gene: 11. The germline V gene has CDR1 MNHEY and CDR2 SMNVEV (reference sequence). This CDR3 is built from 16 residues. CDR3 bases: TGTGCCAGCAGTTCCCCAACTAGCGGGCGGGGGAATGAGCAGTTCTTC. Encoded protein: CASSSPTSGRGNEQFF.

The V gene is TRBV19, the J gene TRBJ1-3; possible D gene TRBD1, 6 bases. Per the germline V gene, CDR1 is LNHDA and CDR2 is SQIVND (reference sequence). Trimming took off 8 bases at V and 4 bases at J, with 12 bases between the two ends. The CDR3 has 13 amino acids. CDR3 coding DNA: TGTGCCAGTGAGATACAGGGCGGAAACACCATATATTTT. As protein: CASEIQGGNTIYF.

This clone has only a few counts. The V gene is TRBV28, the J gene TRBJ1-5, with D uncertain. V was trimmed by 3 bases and J by 2 bases, leaving 8 bases between them. CDR1 is MDHEN and CDR2 is SYDVKM in the germline V gene. There are 14 residues in the CDR3. The CDR3 DNA reads as TGTGCCAGCAGTTTTGTGAGGGGCAATCAGCCCCAGCATTTT. Amino acid sequence: CASSFVRGNQPQHF.

This chain joins TRBV2 and TRBJ2-3, with TRBD2 matching 8 bases. CDR3 length: 14 residues. V trimming: 8 bases; J trimming: 3 bases; junction bases outside the gene matches: 7. Germline CDR1 SNHLY, CDR2 FYNNEI. Written as DNA, the CDR3 is TGTGCCAGCTCTAGCGGGCCTATAACAGATACGCAGTATTTT. Amino acids: CASSSGPITDTQYF.

V gene TRBV3-1 (or the pseudogene TRBV3-2) combines with J gene TRBJ2-7, with 7 bases lining up with TRBD1. Germline trimming cut 3 bases from V and 3 bases from J; bases unmatched to any gene: 2. This CDR3 has 13 residues. CDR1 and CDR2 from the germline V gene are LGHDT and YNNKEL (reference sequence). The CDR3 sequence is CASSQRTGYEQYF. The CDR3 DNA reads TGTGCCAGCAGCCAGCGGACAGGCTACGAGCAGTACTTC.

The chain links TRBV6-5 to TRBJ1-5; 10 bases are a match to TRBD1. Germline V lookup: CDR1 MNHEY, CDR2 SVGAGI. V shed 6 bases and J 4 bases; nucleotides not matched to a gene: 6. The CDR3 is 15 residues long. The CDR3 reads CASRNRDRGNQPQHF. The DNA of the CDR3 is TGTGCCAGCAGAAACCGGGACAGGGGAAATCAGCCCCAGCATTTT.

The chain recombines TRBV27 with TRBJ2-7; D is unresolved. The CDR3 is 14 amino acids. Germline CDR1 is MNHEY and CDR2 is SMNVEV (reference sequence). Trimming took off 5 bases at V and 0 bases at J, with 11 bases between the two ends. DNA of the CDR3: TGTGCCAGCAGTAACATGGACGGCTCCTACGAGCAGTACTTC. Residues: CASSNMDGSYEQYF.

This chain uses TRBV20-1 with TRBJ2-1, with 11 bases identical to TRBD1. V was clipped by 3 bases and J by 6 bases; unmatched bases: 4. Germline V CDR1 and CDR2: DFQATT, SNEGSKA (reference sequence). This CDR3 comprises 14 residues. Here the CDR3 reads CSASPGTGGNEQFF. The CDR3 region has the DNA TGCAGTGCTAGTCCCGGGACAGGGGGCAATGAGCAGTTCTTC.

The chain links TRBV5-5 to TRBJ2-7; D is possibly TRBD1 or TRBD2 (5 bases each). There are 14 residues in the CDR3. V lost 5 bases and J 4 bases, leaving 16 bases between the germline ends. The V gene's germline CDR1 is SGHKS and CDR2 YYEKEE (reference sequence). The CDR3 sequence is CASSSSGSGYEQYF. As DNA, the CDR3 is TGTGCCAGCAGTTCGTCAGGGTCGGGGTACGAGCAGTACTTC.

On this clone: This sample also contains other DNA sequences that code for the same CDR3. The chain links TRBV19 to TRBJ2-7; a possible D gene is TRBD1 (5 bases). CDR1 and CDR2 (germline): LNHDA, SQIVND (reference sequence). The CDR3 length is 13 residues. The V end lost 3 bases, the J end lost 4 bases, and 10 bases lay between the germline ends. DNA of the CDR3: TGTGCCAGTAGTATGGGGCAGTCATACGAGCAGTACTTC. Translation gives CASSMGQSYEQYF.

The CDR3, as DNA: TGTGCCAGCAGCATAGGGGACAGGTACACTGAAGCTTTCTTT. Protein sequence: CASSIGDRYTEAFF. V is TRBV28 and J is TRBJ1-1; 8 nucleotides agree with TRBD1. With V trimmed by 6 bases and J by 3 bases, 6 bases remained unmatched. The CDR3 runs to 14 residues. The germline V gene has CDR1 MDHEN and CDR2 SYDVKM.

This clone appeared a few times. J is TRBJ1-2 and V is TRBV6-5, with D possibly matching TRBD1 (5 bases). V lost 6 bases, J lost 3 bases, and 17 bases lay in between. The CDR3 covers 15 residues. The germline V gene has CDR1 MNHEY and CDR2 SVGAGI. This CDR3 reads CASRPWGEPHYGYTF. Written as DNA, the CDR3 is TGTGCCAGCAGACCGTGGGGGGAACCCCACTATGGCTACACCTTC.

CDR3 region: CASSLNYYNEQFF. In nucleotides, the CDR3 is TGTGCCAGCAGCTTAAACTACTACAATGAGCAGTTCTTC. The chain combines TRBV7-2 with TRBJ2-1; D is unclear. This CDR3 comprises 13 residues. V lost 2 bases and J lost 3, with 5 bases in between. CDR1 and CDR2 from the germline V gene are SGHTA and FQGNSA.